These 23 T cell receptor beta chains were all obtained from the same sample, sequenced in a study of blood T cells in healthy people across ages. A second PCR, run for roughly 7 to 11 cycles, used a sample-barcoded 5' primer plus a J-beta primer mix. TCRdb recomputed calls from the 5' RACE reads with MiXCR, one row per CDR3 protein. This table has 580,000 or so distinct CDR3 sequences, less than 60% appearing once. The specimen was blood. These receptors all come from a man older than 75 in good health.

The gene calls are TRBV4-1 and TRBJ2-5; D call uncertain. With 2 bases removed from V and 2 bases from J, the gap between germline ends came to 12 bases. Germline CDR1 MGHRA, CDR2 YSYEKL. This CDR3 region has 15 residues. CDR3 bases: TGCGCCAGCAGCCAATCTCGAGCGACGCAAGAGACCCAGTACTTC. Translation: CASSQSRATQETQYF.

The chain combines TRBV20-1 with TRBJ1-1, with 8 bases lining up with TRBD1. Germline V CDR1 and CDR2: DFQATT, SNEGSKA (reference sequence). The CDR3 extends over 15 amino acids. The J segment lost 1 base and the V segment lost 3 bases, leaving 7 bases of the junction unmatched. CDR3: CSARPGGYGNTEAFF. The CDR3 bases are TGCAGTGCTAGGCCAGGGGGCTATGGGAACACTGAAGCTTTCTTT.

This clonotype appeared a few times. DNA of the CDR3: TGTGCCTGGAGTGTACGAACACTACCCTACGAGCAGTACTTC. Translating gives CAWSVRTLPYEQYF. The V gene is TRBV30, the J gene TRBJ2-5; D is unclear. The better agreement between TRBJ2-7 and the DNA end casts doubt on the J call. This CDR3 contains 14 residues. The germline gives CDR1 GTSNPN, CDR2 SVGIG (reference sequence).

The DNA for the CDR3 is TGCAGTGCTAGAGATGGGGGTGGAAACACTGAAGCTTTCTTT. It yields the protein CSARDGGGNTEAFF. J is TRBJ1-1 and V is TRBV20-1; D is perhaps TRBD1 (5 bases). The length of the CDR3 is 14 residues. V was cut by 0 bases and J by 2 bases, with 10 bases left in between. CDR1 and CDR2 from the germline V gene are DFQATT and SNEGSKA (reference sequence).

As to this clonotype: A read error is possible here, since a much larger clone lies one base away. The V gene is TRBV7-3, the J gene TRBJ2-1; tentatively, D is TRBD2 (6 bases). CDR1 and CDR2 from the germline V gene are SGHTA and FQGTGA. The CDR3 has 15 residues. V lost 5 bases and J lost 3, with 14 bases in between. This CDR3 reads CASSAGRAVYNEQFF. DNA of the CDR3: TGTGCCAGCAGCGCGGGACGGGCTGTCTACAATGAGCAGTTCTTC.

As for this clonotype: This may come from a read error, since a much larger clone is one base off. CDR3 coding DNA: TGTGCCAGCAGTTACTGGAACTTCAACACCGGGGAGCTGTTTTTT. Encoded protein: CASSYWNFNTGELFF. The J gene is TRBJ2-2, the V gene TRBV6-5; D unclear. Germline V gene sequence: CDR1 MNHEY, CDR2 SVGAGI. With 1 base removed from V and 2 bases from J, the gap between germline ends came to 8 bases. There are 15 residues in the CDR3.

This sequence joins TRBV20-1 and TRBJ1-1, with TRBD1 identical over 7 bases. With 3 bases clipped from V and 0 bases from J, the junction kept 7 bases outside the gene matches. The CDR3 totals 15 residues. Germline-derived CDR1 and CDR2 are DFQATT and SNEGSKA (reference sequence). The CDR3 DNA reads TGCAGTGCTAGGTCGCAGGGGGGCATGAACACTGAAGCTTTCTTT. Protein: CSARSQGGMNTEAFF.

The chain is built from TRBV12-3 or TRBV12-4 and TRBJ1-2, with D unresolved. The CDR3 extends over 12 amino acids. Trimming pared 6 bases from V and 4 bases from J, leaving 9 bases between. DNA for the CDR3: TGTGCCAGCAGCCTGGTCTCCTATGGCTACACCTTC. Its protein product is CASSLVSYGYTF.

The rearrangement uses TRBV7-2 and TRBJ1-5, with 8 bases lining up with TRBD1. In germline, CDR1 is SGHTA, CDR2 FQGNSA. After removal of 4 bases from V and 1 base from J, the junction contained 3 bases not matched to a gene. The CDR3 length is 15 residues. CDR3 loop: CASSYRTGSNQPQHF. Here the CDR3 DNA reads TGTGCCAGCAGCTACCGGACAGGGAGCAATCAGCCCCAGCATTTT.

The chain couples TRBV29-1 to TRBJ2-5; D ambiguous. V was shortened by 4 bases and J by 5 bases, with 11 bases between the two germline ends. This CDR3 has 12 residues. Germline V gene lookup returns CDR1 SQVTM and CDR2 ANQGSEA. As DNA, the CDR3 is TGCAGCGTTGTGCCAAAGGTGGAGACCCAGTACTTC. It specifies CSVVPKVETQYF.

The chain couples TRBV6-6 to TRBJ2-4; D possibly corresponds to TRBD2 (5 bases). The assigned J gene may be wrong: the sequence end matches TRBJ2-7 better. CDR1 and CDR2 (germline): MNHNY, SVGAGI (reference sequence). This CDR3 has 14 amino acids. The CDR3 nucleotides are TGTGCCAGCACCATCCCGGGAACGTGCTACGAGCAGTACTTC. It codes for CASTIPGTCYEQYF.

The chain uses TRBV28 and TRBJ2-1, with 7 bases aligning to TRBD2. This CDR3 is 16 amino acids long. Germline trimming cut 6 bases from V and 2 bases from J; bases unmatched to any gene: 10. Germline CDR1 and CDR2: MDHEN and SYDVKM. The CDR3: CASRNAAGVTYNEQFF. In DNA form, the CDR3 reads TGTGCCAGCAGAAACGCCGCGGGAGTGACCTACAATGAGCAGTTCTTC.

J is TRBJ2-2 and V is TRBV4-3, with D possibly TRBD2 on 6 matching bases. Germline CDR1 is LGHNA and CDR2 is YSLEER. This CDR3 is built from 17 residues. With 0 bases removed from V and 3 bases from J, the gap between germline ends came to 14 bases. The chain's CDR3 is CASSQDSGGSYTGELFF. DNA for the CDR3: TGCGCCAGCAGCCAAGATTCCGGGGGATCCTACACCGGGGAGCTGTTTTTT.

The chain carries TRBV6-2 or TRBV6-3 and TRBJ1-2; D possibly corresponds to TRBD1 (5 bases). This CDR3 contains 16 residues. The germline V gene encodes CDR1 MNHEY and CDR2 SVGEGT. Trimming removed 4 bases from V and 4 bases from J, with 19 bases in between. The CDR3 DNA reads TGTGCCAGCAGTTCGGGGGAAGGCTGGTGGACCTATGGCTACACCTTC. Its protein product is CASSSGEGWWTYGYTF.

This clonotype was counted between two and nine times. V and J are TRBV20-1 and TRBJ2-1, with D unclear. The V end lost 2 bases, the J end lost 0 bases, and 14 bases lay between the germline ends. The CDR3 is made up of 16 amino acids. Germline V gene sequence: CDR1 DFQATT, CDR2 SNEGSKA (reference sequence). The CDR3 DNA follows: TGCAGTGCTAGAAGGCCGGCTTTGAGCTCCTACAATGAGCAGTTCTTC. Amino acids: CSARRPALSSYNEQFF.

The chain employs TRBV25-1 and TRBJ1-1, with D perhaps matching TRBD1 (5 bases). The germline CDR1 and CDR2 sequences are MGHDK and SYGVNS. CDR3 length: 14 amino acids. V lost 2 bases, J lost 5 bases, and 12 bases lay in between. DNA of the CDR3: TGTGCCAGCAGTGAACCTGGGGGAGTAACTGAAGCTTTCTTT. Translated: CASSEPGGVTEAFF. The full variable domain, rest sourced from reference TRBV25-1 and TRBJ1-1, is EADIYQTPRYLVIGTGKKITLECSQTMGHDKMYWYQQDPGMELHLIHYSYGVNSTEKGDLSSESTVSRIRTEHFPLTLESARPSHTSQYLCASSEPGGVTEAFFGQGTRLTVV.

This chain uses TRBV29-1 with TRBJ2-1, with 8 bases that match TRBD2. Germline V gene lookup returns CDR1 SQVTM and CDR2 ANQGSEA. The CDR3 extends over 15 amino acids. With 1 base clipped from V and 8 bases from J, the junction kept 10 bases outside the gene matches. The CDR3 sequence is CSVEVREGRVDEQFF. In nucleotides, the CDR3 is TGCAGCGTTGAAGTACGGGAGGGCCGTGTCGATGAGCAGTTCTTC.

This clonotype has only a few counts. The V gene is TRBV3-1, the J gene TRBJ1-1; D remains unclear. Germline values: CDR1 LGHDT, CDR2 YNNKEL (reference sequence). Trimming stripped 6 bases from V and 1 base from J, with 12 bases between. The CDR3 is 14 amino acids. In DNA form, the CDR3 reads TGTGCCAGCAGTTTTTTTAGCGGGAACACTGAAGCTTTCTTT. This translates into CASSFFSGNTEAFF. Based on the CDR3 plus reference TRBV3-1 and TRBJ1-1, the full variable domain is DTAVSQTPKYLVTQMGNDKSIKCEQNLGHDTMYWYKQDSKKFLKIMFSYNNKELIINETVPNRFSPKSPDKAHLNLHINSLELGDSAVYFCASSFFSGNTEAFFGQGTRLTVV.

J is TRBJ1-1 and V is TRBV29-1; the D gene is possibly TRBD1 (6 bases). The CDR3 runs to 12 residues. With 5 bases removed from V and 3 bases from J, the gap between germline ends came to 10 bases. Germline values: CDR1 SQVTM, CDR2 ANQGSEA. In nucleotides, the CDR3 is TGCAGCGTTCGCAGGGGACACACTGAAGCTTTCTTT. It codes for CSVRRGHTEAFF.

This clonotype occurred a few times. V is TRBV5-1 and J is TRBJ2-3; the D gene is possibly TRBD2 (7 bases). V was cut by 1 base and J by 0 bases, with 12 bases left in between. Germline CDR1 is SGHRS and CDR2 is YFSETQ. The CDR3 is 16 amino acids. The CDR3 protein is CASSLLGGGSTDTQYF. DNA for the CDR3: TGCGCCAGCAGCTTGCTGGGAGGGGGGAGCACAGATACGCAGTATTTT. Using reference TRBV5-1 and TRBJ2-3 for the parts outside the CDR3, the full variable domain is KAGVTQTPRYLIKTRGQQVTLSCSPISGHRSVSWYQQTPGQGLQFLFEYFSETQRNKGNFPGRFSGRQFSNSRSEMNVSTLELGDSALYLCASSLLGGGSTDTQYFGPGTRLTVL.

The chain has TRBV29-1 and TRBJ1-6; 8 bases match TRBD1. Per the germline V gene, CDR1 is SQVTM and CDR2 is ANQGSEA. CDR3 length: 15 amino acids. V trimming: 7 bases; J trimming: 14 bases; junction bases outside the gene matches: 19. CDR3 region: CSALFTGTGVLALHF. Written as DNA, the CDR3 is TGCAGCGCTCTATTTACCGGGACAGGAGTATTGGCCCTCCACTTT.

The CDR3 nucleotides are TGTGCCAGCAGCTTTACAGTGGCCCCCTACGAGCAGTACTTC. It codes for CASSFTVAPYEQYF. The chain links TRBV11-2 to TRBJ2-7, with unresolved D. Germline V gene data show CDR1 as SGHAT and CDR2 as FQNNGV. This CDR3 is 14 amino acids long. Between the trimmed V and J ends, which lost 3 bases and 2 bases, there was a span of 11 bases.

A note on this clonotype: An end of the junction does not agree with germline; a read error may underlie this. The V and J genes are TRBV4-3 and TRBJ2-7; perhaps TRBD2 as D (5 bases). Germline CDR1 and CDR2: LGHNA and YSLEER. The CDR3 is made up of 15 amino acids. This CDR3 is CASGQERGLSSEQYF. CDR3 coding DNA: TGCGCCAGCGGCCAAGAACGCGGACTTTCCAGCGAGCAGTACTTC.